This paragraph reports one T cell receptor beta chain. This clonotype was seen a handful of times. This receptor's antigen is unknown. Base qualities are not provided; no much larger clone lies one nucleotide away. This sample is drawn from a study of T cells after yellow fever vaccination (dated by TCRdb to between 2018 and 2021). Broadly, across the study: Libraries from fractions with low cell numbers were prepared with the SMART-Seq v4 Ultra Low Input RNA kit. Two healthy male donors, one aged 18 to 30 and one aged 30 to 40 years, were included in the cohort. To follow T-cell clones before and after both primary and booster YFV17D yellow fever vaccination, bulk TCR alpha and beta repertoires underwent longitudinal sequencing. Bulk PBMC replicates and cell subsets were isolated from blood drawn at multiple timepoints before and after both primary and secondary immunization. Broader findings and caveats from the paper: After the booster, most of the clones that had expanded following primary vaccination were detected again (almost 98% of CD4 and around 90% of CD8), which suggests that memory was broadly maintained. Because only a couple of donors were included in the study, the extent to which the findings can be generalized is limited. Computational filtering was needed because FACS-sorted repertoires could contain abundant contaminating clonotypes from the bulk population. Compared with the primary T-cell response, the secondary T-cell response was faster but weaker, reaching its peak on day 5 rather than on day 15. A small fraction of clonotypes appeared in both the CD4 and CD8 compartments, likely as a result of convergent recombination.

CDR3 length: 19 amino acids, cysteine to phenylalanine. The entry retains the CDR3 DNA only, 57 bases that are in frame from base 1. CDR1 is given as LGHNA and CDR2 as YNFKEQ, both from the germline V gene. Clipping removes 4 bases from V and 4 bases from J, with 15 as the unmatched junction base count. Synthesis of TCR cDNA relied on 5'RACE template switching, a step that introduced a universal primer site along with unique molecular identifiers. cDNA synthesis was primed from both the TCR alpha and TCR beta constant segments. Library amplification involved two PCR steps, and the second step added sample barcodes and sequencing adapters. Sequencing of libraries was performed on Illumina HiSeq 2500 (2x100 bp) or NovaSeq (2x150 bp). On the authors' methods: Demultiplexing of reads and collapsing into UMI consensus sequences were performed with MIGEC, and V(D)J alignment was carried out with MiXCR. Vaccine-responding clonotypes were defined with edgeR using replicate PBMC samples, requiring FDR below 0.01 and a log2 fold change above 5 up to day 15. Each bulk clonotype received a CD4 or CD8 identity based on whether the sequenced CD4 or CD8 repertoire contained that clonotype at higher abundance. TCRdb trimmed the raw reads at Q25, called clones with MiXCR and kept productive beta chains. Records with the same CDR3 protein are collapsed into one entry carrying the most frequent genes and DNA. The V and J calls and clone size come from TCRdb's table, not from the authors' own analysis. The sample contains roughly 240,000 distinct CDR3 sequences, roughly 6.2% of them found a single time. The ten most abundant clones make up around 1.1% of the sample.

What the treatment or condition label conveys for this sample: live attenuated yellow fever vaccine strain. A standard Ficoll-Paque protocol was used to isolate PBMCs from peripheral blood. CD4 and CD8 T-cell fractions were isolated with Dynabeads CD4 and CD8 positive selection kits. RNA was extracted with TriZol from bulk PBMCs, CD4 and CD8 fractions, and dextramer-positive and dextramer-negative fractions. The sequence came from a young man who received the YFV17D yellow fever vaccine. The chain is encoded by TRBV4-2 joined to TRBJ2-6; a stretch of 8 junction bases matches TRBD2. The sample was CD4+ T cells sorted from PBMCs, taken on the day of the yellow fever booster vaccination. The bases read TGTGCCAGCAGCCCGCGAGGACTAGCCCCTACGGAAGGGGCCAACGTCCTGACTTTC. This yields the protein CASSPRGLAPTEGANVLTF.